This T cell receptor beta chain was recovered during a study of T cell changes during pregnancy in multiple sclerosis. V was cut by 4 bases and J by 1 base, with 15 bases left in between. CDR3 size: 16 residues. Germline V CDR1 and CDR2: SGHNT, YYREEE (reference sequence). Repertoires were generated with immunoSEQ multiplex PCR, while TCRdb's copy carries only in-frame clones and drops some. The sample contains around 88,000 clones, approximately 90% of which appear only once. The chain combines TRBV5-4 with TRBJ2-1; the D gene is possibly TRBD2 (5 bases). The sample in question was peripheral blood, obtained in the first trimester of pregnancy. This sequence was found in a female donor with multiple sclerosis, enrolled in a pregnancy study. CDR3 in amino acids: CASSPAVARSYNEQFF. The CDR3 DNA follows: TGTGCCAGCAGCCCGGCGGTAGCGCGATCCTACAATGAGCAGTTCTTC.